The 6 T cell receptor beta chains below come from one sample, sequenced in a study of CD8+CD57+ T cells in acquired aplastic anemia. All patients picked for sequencing had shown, by flow cytometry, an expansion of CD8+CD57+ cells. Profiling of TCR beta VDJ combinations and CDR3 sequences used genomic DNA as template. Using its own MiXCR run on the reads, TCRdb lists one record per CDR3 protein. This sample has about 150,000 distinct CDR3 sequences, with roughly 49% found just once. Sequencing used sorted CD4+, CD8+, or CD8+CD57+ T cells (not recorded which) from PBMCs. The receptors here all came from a human donor with aplastic anemia.

The V gene is TRBV6-4, the J gene TRBJ2-2; 11 bases are a match to TRBD1. The length of the CDR3 is 16 residues. V shed 0 bases and J 6 bases; nucleotides not matched to a gene: 3. The germline CDR1 and CDR2 sequences are MRHNA and SNTAGT. The CDR3 loop is CASSDSTGQGAGELFF. DNA of the CDR3: TGTGCCAGCAGTGACTCGACGGGACAGGGGGCCGGGGAGCTGTTTTTT.

The chain recombines TRBV2 with TRBJ1-1; maybe TRBD1 (5 bases). The CDR3 covers 10 residues. Per the germline V gene, CDR1 is SNHLY and CDR2 is FYNNEI. V was trimmed by 10 bases and J by 7 bases, leaving 10 bases between them. The CDR3 here is CAKDSFEAFF. In nucleotides, the CDR3 is TGTGCCAAAGACAGCTTTGAAGCTTTCTTT.

This chain connects TRBV24-1 to TRBJ2-3; no definite D call. The CDR3 extends over 15 amino acids. The V end was cut by 1 base, the J end by 3 bases, with 10 bases between. Germline V lookup: CDR1 KGHDR, CDR2 SFDVKD. CDR3 residues: CATSDFGGSTDTQYF. The CDR3 DNA follows: TGTGCCACCAGTGATTTCGGCGGCAGTACAGATACGCAGTATTTT.

The chain combines TRBV10-3 with TRBJ2-5, with a tentative D call TRBD1 (6 bases). V was trimmed by 10 bases and J by 1 base, leaving 16 bases between them. The CDR3 sequence is 14 residues long. Looked up from germline, CDR1 is ENHRY and CDR2 is SYGVKD. The CDR3 protein is CATRETGSQETQYF. The CDR3 DNA reads as TGTGCCACAAGAGAAACAGGGTCCCAAGAGACCCAGTACTTC.

This chain links TRBV5-1 with TRBJ2-3; D perhaps matches TRBD2 (7 bases). Germline V CDR1 and CDR2: SGHRS, YFSETQ. The ends were cut back, 2 bases at V and 3 bases at J, with 13 bases in the middle. This CDR3 contains 15 residues. This chain's CDR3 is CASSFPSGTTDTQYF. Here the CDR3 DNA reads TGCGCCAGCAGCTTCCCCAGCGGGACAACAGATACGCAGTATTTT.

This clonotype was detected a few times. The rearrangement uses TRBV7-9 and TRBJ2-7; 7 bases are a match to TRBD1. Germline V gene data show CDR1 as SEHNR and CDR2 as FQNEAQ (reference sequence). This CDR3 comprises 13 residues. V trimming: 4 bases; J trimming: 4 bases; junction bases outside the gene matches: 4. CDR3 nucleotides: TGTGCCAGCAGCTCTAGGGACAGTTACGAGCAGTACTTC. Protein sequence: CASSSRDSYEQYF.